A single sample is the source of the 32 T cell receptor beta chains below, sequenced in a study of blood T cells in healthy people across ages. A second PCR, run for roughly 7 to 11 cycles, used a sample-barcoded 5' primer plus a J-beta primer mix. TCRdb fed the 5' RACE reads into MiXCR, producing one record per CDR3 protein. The table has some 1.5 million distinct CDR3 sequences, about 28% seen once; the top ten hold 7.7%. The sequencing sample was made of blood. The receptors here all came from a woman in her twenties or thirties in good health.

This clonotype was detected many times. V usage is TRBV20-1 and J usage is TRBJ2-7; D unclear. Germline-derived CDR1 and CDR2 are DFQATT and SNEGSKA (reference sequence). The germline V and J ends were trimmed by 1 base and 4 bases, with 5 bases remaining between them. This CDR3 has 11 amino acids. This chain's CDR3 is CSARVGYEQYF. CDR3 DNA: TGCAGTGCTAGAGTCGGGTACGAGCAGTACTTC.

This clonotype was seen many times. The chain carries TRBV9 and TRBJ2-7, with no clear D. The CDR3 runs to 13 residues. Germline loops: CDR1 SGDLS, CDR2 YYNGEE. Deletions cut 0 bases from V and 3 bases from J, with 7 bases between. The chain's CDR3 is CASSVGGNYEQYF. The CDR3 DNA reads as TGTGCCAGCAGCGTAGGCGGAAACTACGAGCAGTACTTC. Using reference TRBV9 and TRBJ2-7 for the parts outside the CDR3, the full variable domain is DSGVTQTPKHLITATGQRVTLRCSPRSGDLSVYWYQQSLDQGLQFLIQYYNGEERAKGNILERFSAQQFPDLHSELNLSSLELGDSALYFCASSVGGNYEQYFGPGTRLTVT.

CDR3 DNA: TGTGCCAGCACCGGGGAGGGAGGGGGTAATTCACCCCTCCACTTT. It is translated as CASTGEGGGNSPLHF. The genes are TRBV12-3 or TRBV12-4 and TRBJ1-6, with D maybe TRBD1 (6 bases). Between the trimmed V and J ends, which lost 7 bases and 6 bases, there was a span of 16 bases. The CDR3 extends over 15 amino acids.

This clonotype appeared many times. The chain has TRBV24-1 and TRBJ2-6; no clear D gene. This CDR3 has 13 amino acids. Germline CDR1 reads KGHDR; CDR2 reads SFDVKD. V lost 7 bases and J 5 bases, leaving 8 bases between the germline ends. The CDR3: CATREKRANVLTF. CDR3 bases: TGTGCCACCAGGGAAAAGAGGGCCAACGTCCTGACTTTC.

The gene calls are TRBV2 and TRBJ2-3; TRBD2 matches at 8 bases. CDR1 is SNHLY, CDR2 FYNNEI, per germline. The ends lost 8 bases at V and 5 bases at J; junction bases unmatched: 9. The CDR3 is made up of 14 amino acids. Here the CDR3 DNA reads TGTGCCAGCGTCGGGACTAGGGGGGGAGATACGCAGTATTTT. This gives the protein CASVGTRGGDTQYF.

This clonotype was found many times. The chain links TRBV20-1 to TRBJ2-7; no clear D. The germline gives CDR1 DFQATT, CDR2 SNEGSKA (reference sequence). This CDR3 is built from 13 residues. With 0 bases removed from V and 5 bases from J, the gap between germline ends came to 11 bases. CDR3 region: CSARDHRVHEQYF. As DNA, the CDR3 is TGCAGTGCTAGAGATCACCGGGTCCACGAGCAGTACTTC.

To note about this clonotype: This could be a read error, since a much larger clone is one nucleotide away. The chain recombines TRBV29-1 with TRBJ1-6, with D possibly matching TRBD1 (5 bases). The ends were cut back, 4 bases at V and 9 bases at J, with 16 bases in the middle. This CDR3 spans 14 amino acids. CDR1 SQVTM and CDR2 ANQGSEA come from the germline V gene. The CDR3 reads CSVGVGDPSSPLHF. For the CDR3, the DNA is TGCAGCGTTGGAGTAGGGGACCCGAGTTCACCCCTCCACTTT.

This clonotype has only a few counts. This chain joins TRBV28 and TRBJ2-2; possible D gene TRBD2, 6 bases. The germline V gene has CDR1 MDHEN and CDR2 SYDVKM. The CDR3 is 13 amino acids. V was trimmed by 8 bases and J by 0 bases, leaving 7 bases between them. CDR3 bases: TGTGCCAGCCGCGGGGCGAACACCGGGGAGCTGTTTTTT. Translating it yields CASRGANTGELFF.

CDR3 protein: CATTGQVGSYEQYF. The DNA for the CDR3 is TGTGCCACAACGGGACAGGTAGGCTCCTACGAGCAGTACTTC. This chain joins TRBV19 and TRBJ2-7, with 8 bases lining up with TRBD1. The germline gives CDR1 LNHDA, CDR2 SQIVND (reference sequence). This CDR3 is built from 14 residues. V was pared by 10 bases and J by 0 bases, with 8 bases of the junction left unmatched. Together with reference TRBV19 and TRBJ2-7, the CDR3 gives the full variable domain: DGGITQSPKYLFRKEGQNVTLSCEQNLNHDAMYWYRQDPGQGLRLIYYSQIVNDFQKGDIAEGYSVSREKKESFPLTVTSAQKNPTAFYLCATTGQVGSYEQYFGPGTRLTVT.

For this clonotype: The junction differs from germline at one of its ends, possibly a read error. The genes are TRBV28 and TRBJ2-5; D not resolved. Germline-derived CDR1 and CDR2 are MDHEN and SYDVKM. The CDR3 extends over 12 amino acids. The CDR3 coding sequence is TGTGCCAGCAGTTCCATCCAAGGGACCCAGTACTTC. It codes for CASSSIQGTQYF.

This clonotype has ten or more counts. V is TRBV20-1 and J is TRBJ2-6; no definite D call. Trimming took off 0 bases at V and 0 bases at J, with 15 bases between the two ends. Per the germline V gene, CDR1 is DFQATT and CDR2 is SNEGSKA (reference sequence). This CDR3 is built from 18 residues. This CDR3 is CSARDFSTMGSGANVLTF. CDR3 DNA: TGCAGTGCTAGAGATTTTTCCACAATGGGCTCTGGGGCCAACGTCCTGACTTTC.

This clonotype was recorded a few times. The gene calls are TRBV20-1 and TRBJ2-3; 9 nucleotides match TRBD2. The CDR3 has 14 amino acids. The J segment lost 5 bases and the V segment lost 3 bases, leaving 6 bases of the junction unmatched. CDR1 and CDR2 from the germline V gene are DFQATT and SNEGSKA (reference sequence). CDR3 in DNA: TGCAGTGCTAGGGGCGGGGGGGCCAGAGATACGCAGTATTTT. Translation: CSARGGGARDTQYF.

The J gene is TRBJ2-3, the V gene TRBV27, with D perhaps TRBD2 (6 bases). This CDR3 has 15 amino acids. V was shortened by 8 bases and J by 5 bases, with 20 bases between the two germline ends. The germline V gene has CDR1 MNHEY and CDR2 SMNVEV (reference sequence). CDR3: CASSPRPYGGDTQYF. CDR3 DNA sequence: TGTGCCAGCTCACCACGGCCCTACGGGGGAGATACGCAGTATTTT.

The rearrangement uses TRBV4-2 and TRBJ2-1, with 7 bases fitting TRBD2. The CDR3 covers 21 residues. The germline V gene has CDR1 LGHNA and CDR2 YNFKEQ. The junction had 19 bases not matched to a gene; V was cut back by 2 bases and J by 0 bases. This chain's CDR3 is CASSQRAGGRGIKSSYNEQFF. The CDR3 nucleotides read TGTGCCAGCAGCCAACGGGCCGGGGGGAGGGGAATTAAAAGCTCCTACAATGAGCAGTTCTTC.

In its sample, this clonotype was seen many times. V gene TRBV7-9 combines with J gene TRBJ2-5, with D unclear. Germline V gene data show CDR1 as SEHNR and CDR2 as FQNEAQ (reference sequence). V lost 5 bases to trimming and J lost 9 bases, with 10 bases between them. The CDR3 runs to 11 residues. As DNA, the CDR3 is TGTGCCAGCAGCGACTTGTTGCCCCAGTACTTC. Protein: CASSDLLPQYF.

The rearrangement links TRBV12-3 or TRBV12-4 to TRBJ2-2, with 7 nucleotides matching TRBD1. Trimming cost V 2 bases and J 6 bases; bases outside gene matches: 9. The length of the CDR3 is 16 residues. DNA of the CDR3: TGTGCCAGCAGTTTAAGAGGGGGCGGCTCGTCCGGGGAGCTGTTTTTT. It codes for CASSLRGGGSSGELFF.

The chain couples TRBV6-5 to TRBJ2-3; TRBD2 aligns across 11 bases. This CDR3 contains 16 residues. Looked up from germline, CDR1 is MNHEY and CDR2 is SVGAGI. J lost 2 bases, V lost 3 bases, and 4 bases had no gene match. CDR3 protein: CASSYASGGTTDTQYF. CDR3 sequence (DNA): TGTGCCAGCAGTTATGCTAGCGGGGGGACCACAGATACGCAGTATTTT.

This chain uses TRBV3-1 with TRBJ2-1, with 10 bases aligning to TRBD2. J gave up 9 bases and V 7 bases, and 9 bases lay outside the gene matches. Germline V gene sequence: CDR1 LGHDT, CDR2 YNNKEL (reference sequence). This CDR3 is 14 amino acids long. The CDR3 sequence: CASKQREGLSEQFF. The DNA for the CDR3 is TGTGCCAGCAAACAGCGGGAGGGCCTTAGTGAGCAGTTCTTC.

This clonotype was counted at least ten times. This sequence joins TRBV29-1 and TRBJ2-7; 10 nucleotides agree with TRBD2. V lost 6 bases and J lost 1; bases outside the gene matches: 6. This CDR3 spans 14 amino acids. Germline V gene data show CDR1 as SQVTM and CDR2 as ANQGSEA. The CDR3 sequence: CSVAIAGGSYEQYF. Written as DNA, the CDR3 is TGCAGCGTCGCGATAGCGGGAGGTTCCTACGAGCAGTACTTC.

The count of this clonotype is one. The CDR3 ends on some other residue instead of the conserved phenylalanine or tryptophan, so this is likely a read error. The chain recombines TRBV27 with TRBJ2-3; 11 bases agree with TRBD2. The CDR3 contains 15 residues. Germline CDR1 is MNHEY and CDR2 is SMNVEV (reference sequence). V gave up 10 bases and J gave up 9 bases; unmatched junction bases: 15. CDR3 nucleotides: TGTGCCACCGCGACTAGCGGGGAGCACACAGCCACGCAGTATTGT. Translating gives CATATSGEHTATQYC.

At least ten counts were recorded for this clonotype. This chain connects TRBV29-1 to TRBJ2-1; 8 positions agree with TRBD2. V trimming: 6 bases; J trimming: 9 bases; junction bases outside the gene matches: 4. Germline V CDR1 and CDR2: SQVTM, ANQGSEA. There are 11 residues in the CDR3. The CDR3 region has the DNA TGCAGCGTCGGGACTAGGGTTGAGCAGTTCTTC. Translating it yields CSVGTRVEQFF.

This clonotype has at least ten counts. The chain recombines TRBV5-1 with TRBJ2-5, with 8 bases aligning to TRBD2. Germline V lookup: CDR1 SGHRS, CDR2 YFSETQ. The CDR3 consists of 17 residues. V lost 5 bases and J lost 1; bases outside the gene matches: 13. This CDR3 reads CASRQNPSGLIQETQYF. Written as DNA, the CDR3 is TGCGCCAGCAGGCAAAACCCTAGCGGGCTCATCCAAGAGACCCAGTACTTC.

A few counts support this clonotype. V is TRBV27 and J is TRBJ2-7, with 12 bases identical to TRBD1. This CDR3 contains 17 residues. Germline loops: CDR1 MNHEY, CDR2 SMNVEV (reference sequence). Trimming removed 6 bases from V and 4 bases from J; junction bases left unmatched: 13. DNA for the CDR3: TGTGCCAGCAGACCCGGGACAGGGGGCGTTCGGGGGTACGAGCAGTACTTC. This sequence encodes CASRPGTGGVRGYEQYF.

As to this clonotype: A read error may be the cause here, since a much bigger clone is one base away. The chain carries TRBV20-1 and TRBJ1-2, with a possible D match to TRBD1 (6 bases). The germline gives CDR1 DFQATT, CDR2 SNEGSKA (reference sequence). Trimming cost V 0 bases and J 5 bases, with 13 bases left between them. The CDR3 is made up of 14 amino acids. The CDR3 is CSARDSGQGYGYTF. CDR3 nucleotides: TGCAGTGCTAGAGACTCAGGGCAGGGGTATGGCTACACCTTC.

This clonotype was seen a handful of times. The chain joins TRBV5-1 to TRBJ2-1; D remains ambiguous. The CDR3 runs to 15 residues. The germline V gene has CDR1 SGHRS and CDR2 YFSETQ. The germline V and J ends were trimmed by 7 bases and 0 bases, with 14 bases remaining between them. The CDR3 DNA sequence: TGCGCCAGCGGTCTAGAGGTGAGCTCCTACAATGAGCAGTTCTTC. Translating it yields CASGLEVSSYNEQFF.

As for this clonotype: A much more abundant neighbour one base away suggests this may be a read error. This sequence joins TRBV12-3 or TRBV12-4 and TRBJ2-5; 8 bases agree with TRBD1. Gene TRBJ2-7 matches the end of the DNA better, so the J call may be wrong. CDR3 length equals 14 residues. CDR3 DNA sequence: TGTGCCAGCACCCCGACAGGGGCCCGCTACGAGCAGTACTTC. The encoded protein is CASTPTGARYEQYF.

This clonotype was found a few times. The chain uses TRBV11-2 and TRBJ2-3; 8 bases line up with TRBD2. V lost 4 bases and J lost 2; bases outside the gene matches: 14. Per germline, CDR1 SGHAT and CDR2 FQNNGV. This CDR3 is built from 18 residues. The CDR3 DNA reads as TGTGCCAGCAGCTACCTGAATGGTGCGGGAGGTCTCACAGATACGCAGTATTTT. This sequence encodes CASSYLNGAGGLTDTQYF.

The chain uses TRBV7-2 and TRBJ1-1, with D possibly matching TRBD1 (6 bases). Trimming left V 5 bases short and J 6 bases short, with 16 bases between. Germline V gives CDR1 SGHTA, CDR2 FQGNSA. The CDR3 has 14 amino acids. The CDR3 sequence is CASSRWGLGAEAFF. The DNA for the CDR3 is TGTGCCAGCAGCCGCTGGGGGCTGGGCGCTGAAGCTTTCTTT.

This clonotype was seen more than once but under ten times. The chain uses TRBV12-3 or TRBV12-4 and TRBJ1-4, with a weak D call TRBD1 (6 bases). V was clipped by 3 bases and J by 8 bases, with 16 bases between them. The CDR3 loop spans 15 amino acids. CDR3 residues: CASSFAGEGGEKLFF. Here the CDR3 DNA reads TGTGCCAGCAGTTTCGCAGGGGAAGGAGGAGAAAAACTGTTTTTT.

This chain links TRBV19 with TRBJ2-1, with D maybe TRBD1 (5 bases). Looked up from germline, CDR1 is LNHDA and CDR2 is SQIVND (reference sequence). Trimming took off 3 bases at V and 10 bases at J, with 10 bases between the two ends. The CDR3 is 12 residues long. CDR3 nucleotide sequence: TGTGCCAGTAGTATGGGGTCAGGGGAGCAGTTCTTC. It yields the protein CASSMGSGEQFF.

This clonotype was observed a handful of times. The J gene is TRBJ2-4, the V gene TRBV12-3 or TRBV12-4; D may be TRBD2 (5 bases). Trimming shortened V by 6 bases and J by 4 bases, and 13 bases separated the two germline ends. This CDR3 comprises 14 residues. CDR3 sequence reads: CASRRAVGKNIQYF. CDR3 in DNA: TGTGCCAGCAGGAGAGCGGTGGGGAAAAACATTCAGTACTTC.

The V gene is TRBV18, the J gene TRBJ2-5, with 8 bases aligning to TRBD2. Germline-derived CDR1 and CDR2 are KGHSH and LQKENI. This CDR3 region has 16 residues. The V segment lost 3 bases and the J segment 1 base; nucleotides outside the gene matches: 7. The CDR3 region has the DNA TGTGCCAGCTCACCCGACACTAGCGGAGCCCAAGAGACCCAGTACTTC. It codes for CASSPDTSGAQETQYF.